This T cell receptor beta chain was sequenced during a study of blood T cell repertoires in COVID-19. For the study at large: T cells, B-cell-depleted T cells, or PBMCs provided the cDNA or gDNA that served as material.

V lost 5 bases and J lost 9; bases outside the gene matches: 14. Per the germline V gene, CDR1 is SGHDT and CDR2 is YYEEEE. The length of the CDR3 is 15 residues. In the original workflow: Amplified reference gene primers provided the basis for estimating nucleated cell counts. Libraries were prepared by immunoSEQ multiplex PCR; TCRdb keeps only in-frame clonotypes and omits some of them. V, J and clone size are taken as reported in that table, and D and trimming were inferred from the DNA itself. The top ten clones hold more than 1% of a sample with 130,000 to 150,000 clones, approximately 90% of them seen once.

The TCR comes from a woman in her 30s with acute COVID-19. The J gene is TRBJ2-1, the V gene TRBV5-6, with TRBD2 matching over 7 bases. Input material: PBMCs or T cells enriched from blood (not recorded which). CDR3 protein: CASRPRGGRVGEQFF. The CDR3 region has the DNA TGTGCCAGCAGGCCCCGGGGCGGGAGAGTCGGTGAGCAGTTCTTC.